The 27 T cell receptor beta chains in this list originate from one sample, sequenced in a study of identical twins. TCRdb independently ran MiXCR on the 5' RACE reads; one entry per CDR3 protein. The sample contains 500,000 to 650,000 distinct CDR3 sequences, 20% to 25% of which appear only once. These sequences were also reported in another study, on yellow fever vaccine responses in identical twins.

Sequences were obtained from CD4+ T cells sorted from blood. These receptors all stem from a woman aged 18-35 years in good health.

V gene TRBV5-6 combines with J gene TRBJ1-2, with D perhaps matching TRBD1 (6 bases). This CDR3 has 14 amino acids. V lost 4 bases, J lost 5 bases, and 15 bases lay in between. Germline CDR1 SGHDT, CDR2 YYEEEE. CDR3 amino acids: CASSLGQSPYGYTF. As DNA, the CDR3 is TGTGCCAGCAGCCTCGGACAGAGTCCATATGGCTACACCTTC.

Only a few counts were recorded for this clonotype. The chain employs TRBV10-3 and TRBJ2-3; TRBD2 is a possible D gene (5 bases). Trimming stripped 2 bases from V and 2 bases from J, with 8 bases between. Germline CDR1 reads ENHRY; CDR2 reads SYGVKD. This CDR3 is 14 amino acids long. The CDR3 coding sequence is TGTGCCATCAGTGAGGAGCGGTACACAGATACGCAGTATTTT. It translates to CAISEERYTDTQYF.

V is TRBV10-3 and J is TRBJ2-7; tentative D call: TRBD1 (5 bases). The CDR3 is 13 residues long. V was clipped by 8 bases and J by 2 bases, with 13 bases between them. Germline CDR1 and CDR2: ENHRY and SYGVKD. CDR3 region: CAIARQSTYEQYF. The CDR3 DNA sequence: TGTGCCATCGCCCGACAGAGCACCTACGAGCAGTACTTC.

The chain is built from TRBV3-1 and TRBJ2-3; TRBD2 matches 11 bases. The CDR3 spans 18 residues. CDR1 is LGHDT and CDR2 is YNNKEL in the germline V gene (reference sequence). The trim removed 2 bases at V and 4 bases at J, leaving 11 bases unmatched. CDR3 protein: CASSQKGLAGGNADTQYF. In nucleotides, the CDR3 is TGTGCCAGCAGCCAAAAGGGTCTAGCGGGAGGTAACGCAGATACGCAGTATTTT.

A few counts support this clonotype. The rearrangement joins TRBV12-3 or TRBV12-4 to TRBJ2-1; 8 nucleotides match TRBD1. The CDR3 runs to 14 residues. The trim removed 6 bases at V and 1 base at J, leaving 2 bases unmatched. CDR3 nucleotides: TGTGCCAGCAGACGGGACAGGTCCTACAATGAGCAGTTCTTC. It yields the protein CASRRDRSYNEQFF.

This clonotype has just a few counts. The chain combines TRBV6-1 with TRBJ2-5; possible D gene TRBD2, 6 bases. The V end was cut by 3 bases, the J end by 2 bases, with 13 bases between. From germline, CDR1 is MNHNS and CDR2 SASEGT. The CDR3 consists of 15 residues. CDR3 DNA: TGTGCCAGCAGTGAGGGGGGACGTAGTCAAGAGACCCAGTACTTC. It codes for CASSEGGRSQETQYF.

The table lists this clonotype with a few counts. The CDR3 bases are TGTGCCAGCAGCCGACGAGGACTTATAGACTCCTACAATGAGCAGTTCTTC. Protein sequence: CASSRRGLIDSYNEQFF. V and J are TRBV7-8 and TRBJ2-1, with a tentative D call TRBD2 (5 bases). Germline values: CDR1 SGHVS, CDR2 FQNEAQ. The CDR3 extends over 17 amino acids. V was pared by 5 bases and J by 0 bases, with 17 bases between.

The chain is built from TRBV10-3 and TRBJ1-1, with a weak D call TRBD1 (5 bases). The germline V gene has CDR1 ENHRY and CDR2 SYGVKD. CDR3 length: 16 residues. The V gene lost 6 bases and the J gene lost 0 bases, with 17 bases spanning the gap. The CDR3 spells CAISRSEGNMNTEAFF. Here the CDR3 DNA reads TGTGCCATCAGCCGATCCGAGGGGAACATGAACACTGAAGCTTTCTTT.

The chain carries TRBV20-1 and TRBJ2-5; D not resolved. Germline lookup yields CDR1 DFQATT and CDR2 SNEGSKA (reference sequence). Trimming pared 1 base from V and 1 base from J, leaving 19 bases between. The CDR3 is made up of 17 amino acids. The CDR3 here is CSARVAAVVGFQETQYF. DNA for the CDR3: TGCAGTGCTAGAGTGGCTGCGGTGGTGGGCTTCCAAGAGACCCAGTACTTC.

This chain links TRBV29-1 with TRBJ1-3; 11 bases map to TRBD1. Germline values: CDR1 SQVTM, CDR2 ANQGSEA. The CDR3 is made up of 15 amino acids. Trimming took 6 bases from V and 0 from J; bases not matched to a gene: 4. CDR3 in amino acids: CSVWDRGTSGNTIYF. The DNA for the CDR3 is TGCAGCGTGTGGGACAGGGGGACCTCTGGAAACACCATATATTTT. The whole variable domain, filled in from reference TRBV29-1 and TRBJ1-3, reads SAVISQKPSRDICQRGTSLTIQCQVDSQVTMMFWYRQQPGQSLTLIATANQGSEATYESGFVIDKFPISRPNLTFSTLTVSNMSPEDSSIYLCSVWDRGTSGNTIYFGEGSWLTVV.

This clonotype was seen more than once but under ten times. The rearrangement joins TRBV2 to TRBJ2-2; D uncertain. The germline V gene has CDR1 SNHLY and CDR2 FYNNEI. The length of the CDR3 is 14 residues. Trimming shortened V by 4 bases and J by 4 bases, and 10 bases separated the two germline ends. The CDR3 sequence is CASSGQVVTGELFF. For the CDR3, the DNA is TGTGCCAGCAGTGGGCAAGTAGTCACCGGGGAGCTGTTTTTT.

This sequence joins TRBV20-1 and TRBJ1-1, with D hard to call. V was trimmed by 6 bases and J by 0 bases, leaving 8 bases between them. CDR3 length: 12 residues. Looked up from germline, CDR1 is DFQATT and CDR2 is SNEGSKA (reference sequence). CDR3 residues: CSAPNLNTEAFF. In DNA form, the CDR3 reads TGCAGTGCGCCTAACTTGAACACTGAAGCTTTCTTT.

The genes are TRBV10-3 and TRBJ2-7; TRBD2 matches 12 bases. The CDR3 runs 15 residues. V gave up 3 bases and J gave up 5 bases; unmatched junction bases: 5. The V gene's germline CDR1 is ENHRY and CDR2 SYGVKD. The CDR3 here is CAISDRTSGTDEQYF. The CDR3 bases are TGTGCCATCAGTGACCGGACTAGCGGGACCGACGAGCAGTACTTC.

This clonotype turned up a few times. The rearrangement joins TRBV6-1 to TRBJ1-6; 7 bases agree with TRBD1. CDR1 MNHNS and CDR2 SASEGT come from the germline V gene. With 6 bases clipped from V and 9 bases from J, the junction kept 8 bases outside the gene matches. This CDR3 is built from 14 residues. CDR3 amino acids: CASRPLRGGSPLHF. The CDR3 DNA reads as TGTGCCAGCAGACCCCTCAGGGGGGGTTCACCCCTCCACTTT.

The chain joins TRBV3-1 to TRBJ1-1; D is possibly TRBD1 (5 bases). The CDR3 length is 13 residues. V was shortened by 0 bases and J by 8 bases, with 10 bases between the two germline ends. Germline CDR1 is LGHDT and CDR2 is YNNKEL (reference sequence). This chain's CDR3 is CASSQDSQVEAFF. The CDR3 DNA reads as TGTGCCAGCAGCCAAGATTCACAGGTGGAAGCTTTCTTT.

This clonotype was detected a few times. The gene calls are TRBV28 and TRBJ2-5; 8 positions agree with TRBD2. The V and J ends lost 8 bases and 4 bases, in that order; junction bases with no gene match: 12. The V gene's germline CDR1 is MDHEN and CDR2 SYDVKM. The CDR3 covers 15 residues. CDR3 residues: CASGKARGAGETQYF. Here the CDR3 DNA reads TGTGCCAGCGGCAAGGCGCGGGGGGCGGGAGAGACCCAGTACTTC.

This chain joins TRBV12-3 or TRBV12-4 and TRBJ2-7, with 8 nucleotides matching TRBD1. The CDR3 length is 16 residues. The J segment lost 5 bases and the V segment lost 4 bases, leaving 13 bases of the junction unmatched. CDR3 in DNA: TGTGCCAGCAGTTCCCCAGGGGGCGCCCCTCGGGACGAGCAGTACTTC. This encodes CASSSPGGAPRDEQYF.

The chain combines TRBV12-3 or TRBV12-4 with TRBJ1-2; 7 bases are shared with TRBD1. J was trimmed by 8 bases and V by 5 bases; bases with no gene match: 11. This CDR3 has 14 amino acids. CDR3 sequence reads: CASSGDRELWGYTF. In DNA form, the CDR3 reads TGTGCCAGCAGTGGCGACAGGGAGCTATGGGGCTACACCTTC.

V is TRBV20-1 and J is TRBJ2-2; a possible D gene is TRBD2 (5 bases). Germline-derived CDR1 and CDR2 are DFQATT and SNEGSKA (reference sequence). The CDR3 runs to 12 residues. Deletions cut 6 bases from V and 5 bases from J, with 10 bases between. The CDR3 here is CSAGARTGELFF. The CDR3 region has the DNA TGCAGTGCGGGAGCACGGACCGGGGAGCTGTTTTTT.

The rearrangement joins TRBV18 to TRBJ2-3; TRBD1 aligns across 9 bases. The CDR3 has 15 residues. CDR1 is KGHSH and CDR2 is LQKENI in the germline V gene. The V and J ends lost 3 bases and 3 bases, in that order; junction bases with no gene match: 4. CDR3 loop: CASSPLGQGTDTQYF. In nucleotides, the CDR3 is TGTGCCAGCTCACCTCTAGGACAGGGGACAGATACGCAGTATTTT.

The gene calls are TRBV10-2 and TRBJ2-2, with 9 bases that match TRBD2. Trimming at V came to 4 bases and at J to 5 bases, leaving 5 bases not matched to a gene. Germline V gives CDR1 WSHSY, CDR2 SAAADI. This CDR3 has 15 residues. In nucleotides, the CDR3 is TGCGCCAGCAGTGGGGTAGCGGGAGAAACCGGGGAGCTGTTTTTT. Its protein is CASSGVAGETGELFF.

This clonotype turned up a few times. The V gene is TRBV29-1, the J gene TRBJ2-7; D remains unclear. Trimming removed 4 bases from V and 2 bases from J, with 12 bases in between. CDR1 is SQVTM and CDR2 is ANQGSEA in the germline V gene. There are 13 residues in the CDR3. This CDR3 reads CSVALERAYEQYF. In DNA, the CDR3 is TGCAGCGTTGCTCTCGAGCGTGCCTACGAGCAGTACTTC.

The chain employs TRBV7-8 and TRBJ2-3; 7 positions agree with TRBD1. V lost 5 bases to trimming and J lost 5 bases; unmatched junction nucleotides: 4. CDR1 and CDR2 from the germline V gene are SGHVS and FQNEAQ. CDR3 length equals 13 residues. The DNA for the CDR3 is TGTGCCAGCAGCATACAGGGGATAGATACGCAGTATTTT. The encoded protein is CASSIQGIDTQYF.

This clonotype was counted only a few times. The rearrangement links TRBV4-1 to TRBJ2-2; 8 bases are shared with TRBD1. This CDR3 comprises 17 residues. Per germline, CDR1 MGHRA and CDR2 YSYEKL. Trimming cost V 1 base and J 3 bases; bases outside gene matches: 7. CDR3 sequence reads: CASSQAPRGRYTGELFF. In nucleotides, the CDR3 is TGCGCCAGCAGCCAAGCCCCCAGGGGGCGGTACACCGGGGAGCTGTTTTTT.

In this sample, this clonotype turned up a few times. The chain has TRBV28 and TRBJ2-1, with a weak D call TRBD1 (5 bases). V lost 6 bases and J lost 12, with 15 bases in between. Germline CDR1 is MDHEN and CDR2 is SYDVKM. There are 12 residues in the CDR3. The CDR3 reads CASSKWGAGQFF. As DNA, the CDR3 is TGTGCCAGCAGCAAATGGGGCGCCGGGCAGTTCTTC.

V and J are TRBV20-1 and TRBJ1-2; D unresolved. The V gene lost 0 bases and the J gene lost 4 bases, with 9 bases spanning the gap. The germline gives CDR1 DFQATT, CDR2 SNEGSKA (reference sequence). The CDR3 is made up of 13 amino acids. As DNA, the CDR3 is TGCAGTGCTAGAGAGCAGTCCCTCTATGGCTACACCTTC. Amino acid sequence: CSAREQSLYGYTF.

The J gene is TRBJ2-3, the V gene TRBV5-6; 11 bases are a match to TRBD2. J gave up 7 bases and V 2 bases, and 9 bases lay outside the gene matches. The V gene's germline CDR1 is SGHDT and CDR2 YYEEEE. The CDR3 spans 16 residues. In DNA, the CDR3 is TGTGCCAGCAGCTTAGTAATAGCGGGAGGGTCGAATACGCAGTATTTT. This translates into CASSLVIAGGSNTQYF.